This T cell receptor beta chain was recovered during a study of Graves' ophthalmopathy and Graves' hyperthyroidism (dated by TCRdb to 2017 to 2018). The study in broad terms: Peripheral blood samples were taken at the time of initial diagnosis, before any treatment was given. The study used TCR beta repertoire signatures to distinguish Graves' ophthalmopathy from Graves' hyperthyroidism and to predict progression to ophthalmopathy. In total, over 130 blood samples were TCR-sequenced: 40 to 45 ophthalmopathy, approximately 75 hyperthyroidism and approximately 17 hyperthyroidism-to-ophthalmopathy patients. To explore V-J signatures distinguishing ophthalmopathy from hyperthyroidism, a discovery set of 100 patients (fewer than 45 ophthalmopathy, 55 to 60 stable hyperthyroidism) was enrolled. For independent validation, a separate cohort was made up of 18 to 20 hyperthyroidism patients plus 17 patients who later progressed from hyperthyroidism to ophthalmopathy. In five or six hyperthyroidism patients, the T-cell repertoires found in thyroid tissue were compared with those found in blood. Following sampling, methimazole starting at 30 mg daily was administered to hyperthyroidism patients, and high-dose intravenous methylprednisolone was administered to ophthalmopathy patients. For training and testing, the 80 to 100 patients in the discovery cohort were randomly divided in a 7:3 ratio.

This clonotype was counted many times. Its antigen specificity is not known. Per-base quality was not reported, and no clone a single base away is much larger than it. The ophthalmopathy patients had moderately to severely active disease, with a Clinical Activity Score of 3 or higher, a NOSPECS grade of 4 or higher, and a disease duration of less than 3 months. Anyone with other autoimmune diseases, uncontrolled infections, pregnancy or lactation was excluded from the study. Diagnosis relied on clinical symptoms, serum thyroxine, TRAb, thyroid ultrasound and orbital computed tomography. PBMCs were isolated from about 10 ml of fresh peripheral blood by Ficoll-Paque density gradient centrifugation. Total RNA was extracted using Trizol reagent, and RNA quality was checked on an Agilent 2100 Bioanalyzer. Points the paper makes about the study in general: In validation, the model predicted ophthalmopathy progression with nearly 71% sensitivity and approximately 75% specificity; fewer than 15 predicted patients were CT-confirmed with GO in a median of about 6.2 months. Ophthalmopathy was separated from stable hyperthyroidism by the 13-signature model with roughly 88% sensitivity and about 81% specificity in cross-validation and with 80%/75% in the test set. Most of the expanded thyroid clonotypes with a frequency above 0.001 were also detected in blood, and it was suggested that the thyroid immune response may be reflected by blood repertoires. Sample size was not predetermined statistically, and investigators were not blinded to group allocation.

TCR beta CDR3 regions were amplified from RNA transcripts for repertoire sequencing. The first round was an RT-PCR using HTBI primers with the Qiagen OneStep RT-PCR kit, and this first round was followed by a second-round multiplex PCR, then size selection and purification. Libraries were sequenced on an Illumina HiSeq2000 using paired-end 100 bp reads. The authors' analysis ran thus. SOAPnuke was used for read processing, and reads with adapters, uncalled bases, a mean Phred below 15, or no exact constant-primer or identifier match were discarded. COPE v1.2.5 was used to merge the high-quality paired reads. Clonotypes were defined as unique nucleotide sequences and were aligned to IMGT TRB V, D and J references using MiTCR v1.1. The analysis was limited to V-J combinations with a frequency above 0.0001, which together covered just over 98% of the repertoires. For each V-J combination, a TCR clonal expansion and chaos score was defined as the ratio of F50 clonal expansion to chaos observed in the TCRdist matrix. Features were reduced by Welch's t-statistics and random forest to approximately 13 V-J combinations, which fed a naive Bayes classifier. The similarity between thyroid and blood repertoires was quantified using the Morisita-Horn index. TCRdb cleaned the public reads at Q25 with fastp, built clones with MiXCR and kept in-frame beta chains. Here each entry gathers all rows of one CDR3 protein and keeps the most common genes and DNA. Clone size and V and J calls follow TCRdb, not the original study. Within this sample are about 370,000 distinct CDR3 sequences, with 18% of them counted one time only. The ten largest clones represent about 1.4% of the sample.

This clonotype was obtained from a young woman with Graves' ophthalmopathy. Donor details come from another sample of the same person, matched by shared clones. Sequencing was carried out using peripheral blood.

The bases read TGTGCCAGCCGAACTAGCGGAGACACCGGGGAGCTGTTTTTT. Its coded protein is CASRTSGDTGELFF. The chain is made from TRBV6-5 and TRBJ2-2, and 8 junctional nucleotides match TRBD2. Reading from cysteine to phenylalanine, the CDR3 counts 14 amino acids. CDR3 DNA only is kept here, 42 bases in frame from base 1. Compared with germline, V lacks 8 bases and J lacks 3 bases; bases without a gene match: 5. Reading the germline V gene gives CDR1 MNHEY and CDR2 SVGAGI.